A selection of T cell receptor beta chains follows, all from one sample in a study of cytomegalovirus exposure and HLA in healthy donors. Profiled with immunoSEQ multiplex PCR; TCRdb holds only in-frame clones, not every one. The sample has under 200,000 clones; around three quarters are singletons. The sample taken for sequencing was PBMCs. The receptors were sampled from a woman aged 45-65 years in good health and CMV-seronegative. CDR3s include the opening cysteine and the closing phenylalanine or tryptophan. Each record gives: J gene, clone size, D gene, V gene, CDR3 DNA, CDR3 protein. A D gene is named only where the DNA matches it firmly. Size is omitted from some rows. Given values are once, few, many or a class for expanded clones.

j_call: TRBJ1-1
clone_size: .
d_call: .
v_call: TRBV18
cdr3_nt: TGTGCCAGCTCACCACTGGTAGAGAACACTGAAGCTTTCTTT
cdr3_aa: CASSPLVENTEAFF

j_call: TRBJ1-1
clone_size: .
d_call: .
v_call: TRBV15
cdr3_nt: TGTGCCACCGGGGAGTTGGTTGGGCCGGGCACTGAAGCTTTCTTT
cdr3_aa: CATGELVGPGTEAFF

j_call: TRBJ1-1
clone_size: .
d_call: .
v_call: TRBV19
cdr3_nt: TGTGCCAGTATCCAGCAGGGATCTGAAGCTTTCTTT
cdr3_aa: CASIQQGSEAFF

j_call: TRBJ2-1
clone_size: .
d_call: TRBD1
v_call: TRBV30
cdr3_nt: TGTGCCTGGGAGACAGGGGCGGTGGTCAATGAGCAGTTCTTC
cdr3_aa: CAWETGAVVNEQFF

j_call: TRBJ1-6
clone_size: .
d_call: TRBD1
v_call: TRBV28
cdr3_nt: TGTGCCAGCAGTTTATATGGACAGGGAGGCAATTCCCCCCTCCACTTT
cdr3_aa: CASSLYGQGGNSPLHF

j_call: TRBJ2-6
clone_size: .
d_call: .
v_call: TRBV7-2
cdr3_nt: TGTGCCAGCAGCGCCGGGGGCTCTGGGGCCAACGTCCTGACTTTC
cdr3_aa: CASSAGGSGANVLTF

j_call: TRBJ1-1
clone_size: .
d_call: .
v_call: TRBV10-3
cdr3_nt: TGTGCCATCAGTGACCAGACTAACACTGAAGCTTTCTTT
cdr3_aa: CAISDQTNTEAFF

j_call: TRBJ2-5
clone_size: .
d_call: TRBD1
v_call: TRBV29-1
cdr3_nt: TGCAGCGTTGAGAGGGACAGGGGAGGAGAGACCCAGTACTTC
cdr3_aa: CSVERDRGGETQYF

j_call: TRBJ1-2
clone_size: .
d_call: .
v_call: TRBV5-6
cdr3_nt: TGTGCCAGCAGCTTGGGTGGGGCAGGGGCGCGAGGCTACACCTTC
cdr3_aa: CASSLGGAGARGYTF

j_call: TRBJ2-7
clone_size: .
d_call: TRBD1
v_call: TRBV5-6
cdr3_nt: TGTGCCAGCAGCGGGCCGGGACAGGGCCTTTACGAGCAGTACTTC
cdr3_aa: CASSGPGQGLYEQYF

j_call: TRBJ1-5
clone_size: .
d_call: .
v_call: TRBV9
cdr3_nt: TGTGCCAGCAGCGCCCATGGGGGCAGGGATCAGCCCCAGCATTTT
cdr3_aa: CASSAHGGRDQPQHF

j_call: TRBJ1-1
clone_size: once
d_call: TRBD1
v_call: TRBV9
cdr3_nt: TGTGCCAGCAGCGCCACGACAGGGGGCGGCACTGAAGCTTTCTTT
cdr3_aa: CASSATTGGGTEAFF

j_call: TRBJ2-2
clone_size: .
d_call: .
v_call: TRBV28
cdr3_nt: TGTGCCAGCAGTTTTAGACAGTGGTACACCGGGGAGCTGTTTTTT
cdr3_aa: CASSFRQWYTGELFF

j_call: TRBJ2-3
clone_size: .
d_call: .
v_call: TRBV7-9
cdr3_nt: TGTGCCAGCCAGACTCAAGGAGATACGCAGTATTTT
cdr3_aa: CASQTQGDTQYF

j_call: TRBJ2-3
clone_size: once
d_call: .
v_call: TRBV10-3
cdr3_nt: TGTGCCATCAGTCGGACAACAGATACGCAGTATTTT
cdr3_aa: CAISRTTDTQYF

j_call: TRBJ2-7
clone_size: .
d_call: TRBD2
v_call: TRBV19
cdr3_nt: TGTGCCAGTAGTGCCTTTAACAAGCGGGGGGTCTACGAGCAGTACTTC
cdr3_aa: CASSAFNKRGVYEQYF

j_call: TRBJ2-5
clone_size: .
d_call: .
v_call: TRBV9
cdr3_nt: TGTGCCAGCAGCGTAGGGAGCCTGAGGGAGACCCAGTACTTC
cdr3_aa: CASSVGSLRETQYF

j_call: TRBJ2-7
clone_size: .
d_call: TRBD2
v_call: TRBV28
cdr3_nt: TGTGCCAGCAGTGGTAGGGCTAGCGGAAATTACGAGCAGTACTTC
cdr3_aa: CASSGRASGNYEQYF

j_call: TRBJ2-7
clone_size: .
d_call: .
v_call: TRBV4-3
cdr3_nt: TGCGCCAGCAGCCAAGTCCTTACATACGAGCAGTACTTC
cdr3_aa: CASSQVLTYEQYF

j_call: TRBJ1-5
clone_size: .
d_call: .
v_call: TRBV4-1
cdr3_nt: TGCGCCAGCAGCCAAGATGTAGGGCGGAGGGATCAGCCCCAGCATTTT
cdr3_aa: CASSQDVGRRDQPQHF

j_call: TRBJ2-2
clone_size: .
d_call: .
v_call: TRBV18
cdr3_nt: TGTGCCAGCTCACCACACTCCCCAGGTCCGAACACCGGGGAGCTGTTTTTT
cdr3_aa: CASSPHSPGPNTGELFF

j_call: TRBJ1-2
clone_size: .
d_call: TRBD1
v_call: TRBV28
cdr3_nt: TGTGCCAGCAGGACCTCAGGGGGCAACTATGGCTACACCTTC
cdr3_aa: CASRTSGGNYGYTF

j_call: TRBJ2-2
clone_size: .
d_call: TRBD2
v_call: TRBV11-2
cdr3_nt: TGTGCCAGCAGCTTCCGCCTAGCGGTCGCGAACACCGGGGAGCTGTTTTTT
cdr3_aa: CASSFRLAVANTGELFF

j_call: TRBJ2-5
clone_size: .
d_call: TRBD2
v_call: TRBV2
cdr3_nt: TGTGCCAGAGGACTAGCGGCAGAGACCCAGTACTTC
cdr3_aa: CARGLAAETQYF

j_call: TRBJ1-5
clone_size: .
d_call: TRBD1
v_call: TRBV30
cdr3_nt: TGTGCCTGGAGTGTAAGGGACAGGAACAATCAGCCCCAGCATTTT
cdr3_aa: CAWSVRDRNNQPQHF

j_call: TRBJ1-3
clone_size: .
d_call: TRBD1
v_call: TRBV19
cdr3_nt: TGTGCCAGTAGCAGCAAACAGGGGTACTCTGGAAACACCATATATTTT
cdr3_aa: CASSSKQGYSGNTIYF

j_call: TRBJ1-6
clone_size: .
d_call: TRBD1
v_call: TRBV4-3
cdr3_nt: TGCGCCAGCAGCTCTTTGACAGGGAACAATTCACCCCTCCACTTT
cdr3_aa: CASSSLTGNNSPLHF

j_call: TRBJ1-5
clone_size: .
d_call: .
v_call: TRBV19
cdr3_nt: TGTGCCAGTAGTCCCCGGGACTTCCTGGGGCAGCCCCAGCATTTT
cdr3_aa: CASSPRDFLGQPQHF

j_call: TRBJ1-5
clone_size: .
d_call: TRBD1
v_call: TRBV19
cdr3_nt: TGTGCCAGTAGTAGGGACAGTTATCAGCCCCAGCATTTT
cdr3_aa: CASSRDSYQPQHF

j_call: TRBJ1-1
clone_size: .
d_call: TRBD1
v_call: TRBV9
cdr3_nt: TGTGCCAGCAGCTCACAGGGGATGAACACTGAAGCTTTCTTT
cdr3_aa: CASSSQGMNTEAFF

j_call: TRBJ2-5
clone_size: .
d_call: TRBD1
v_call: TRBV28
cdr3_nt: TGTGCCAGCAGCTTAGGGACAGGGGCGGTTGAGACCCAGTACTTC
cdr3_aa: CASSLGTGAVETQYF

j_call: TRBJ1-5
clone_size: .
d_call: TRBD1
v_call: TRBV7-2
cdr3_nt: TGTGCCAGCAGCTTAGCTTTGACAGGGGGCGATGCTCAGCCCCAGCATTTT
cdr3_aa: CASSLALTGGDAQPQHF